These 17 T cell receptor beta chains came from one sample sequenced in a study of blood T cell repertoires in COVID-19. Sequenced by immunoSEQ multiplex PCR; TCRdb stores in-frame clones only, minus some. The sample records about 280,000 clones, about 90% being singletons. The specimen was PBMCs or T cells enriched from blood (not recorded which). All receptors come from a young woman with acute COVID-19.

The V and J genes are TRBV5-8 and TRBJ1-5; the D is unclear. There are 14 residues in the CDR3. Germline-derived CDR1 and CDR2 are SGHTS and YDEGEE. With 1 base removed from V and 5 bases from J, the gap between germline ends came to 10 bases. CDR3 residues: CASSLWADDQPQHF. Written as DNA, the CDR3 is TGTGCCAGCAGCTTGTGGGCAGATGATCAGCCCCAGCATTTT. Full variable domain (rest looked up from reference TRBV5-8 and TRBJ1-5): EAGVTQSPTHLIKTRGQQATLRCSPISGHTSVYWYQQALGLGLQFLLWYDEGEERNRGNFPPRFSGRQFPNYSSELNVNALELEDSALYLCASSLWADDQPQHFGDGTRLSIL.

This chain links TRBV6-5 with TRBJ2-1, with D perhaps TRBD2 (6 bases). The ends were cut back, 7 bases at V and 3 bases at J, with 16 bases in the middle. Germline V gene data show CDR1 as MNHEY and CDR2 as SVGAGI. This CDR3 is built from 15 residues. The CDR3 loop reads CASTNRAGSYNEQFF. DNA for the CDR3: TGTGCCAGCACCAATAGGGCGGGAAGCTACAATGAGCAGTTCTTC.

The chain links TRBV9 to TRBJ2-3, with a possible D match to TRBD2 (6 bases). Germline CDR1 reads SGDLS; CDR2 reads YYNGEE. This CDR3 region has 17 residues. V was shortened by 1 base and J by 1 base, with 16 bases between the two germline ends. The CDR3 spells CASSVPVRDGGTDTQYF. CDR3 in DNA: TGTGCCAGCAGCGTACCCGTGCGGGACGGGGGCACAGATACGCAGTATTTT.

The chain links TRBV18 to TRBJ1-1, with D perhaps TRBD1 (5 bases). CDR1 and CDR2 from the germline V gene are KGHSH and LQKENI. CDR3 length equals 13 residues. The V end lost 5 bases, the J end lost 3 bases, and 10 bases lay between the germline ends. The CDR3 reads CASSRQRDTEAFF. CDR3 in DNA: TGTGCCAGCTCAAGACAGCGGGACACTGAAGCTTTCTTT.

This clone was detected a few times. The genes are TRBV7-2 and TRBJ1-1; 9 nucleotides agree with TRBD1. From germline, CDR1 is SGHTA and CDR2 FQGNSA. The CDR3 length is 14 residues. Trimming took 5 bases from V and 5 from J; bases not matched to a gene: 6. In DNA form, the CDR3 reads TGTGCCAGCAGCGCCCGACAGGGGGGGACTGAAGCTTTCTTT. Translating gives CASSARQGGTEAFF.

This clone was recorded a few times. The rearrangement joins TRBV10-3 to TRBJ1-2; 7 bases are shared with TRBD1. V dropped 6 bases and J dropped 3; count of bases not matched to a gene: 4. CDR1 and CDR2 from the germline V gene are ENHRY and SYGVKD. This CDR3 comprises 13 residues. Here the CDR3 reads CAISPTGDYGYTF. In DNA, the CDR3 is TGTGCCATCAGCCCTACAGGGGACTATGGCTACACCTTC.

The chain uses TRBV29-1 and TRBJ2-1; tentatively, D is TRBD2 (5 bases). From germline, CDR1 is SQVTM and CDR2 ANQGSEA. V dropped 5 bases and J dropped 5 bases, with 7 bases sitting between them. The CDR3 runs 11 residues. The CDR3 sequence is CSVRGHNEQFF. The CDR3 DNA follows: TGCAGCGTTCGCGGGCACAATGAGCAGTTCTTC.

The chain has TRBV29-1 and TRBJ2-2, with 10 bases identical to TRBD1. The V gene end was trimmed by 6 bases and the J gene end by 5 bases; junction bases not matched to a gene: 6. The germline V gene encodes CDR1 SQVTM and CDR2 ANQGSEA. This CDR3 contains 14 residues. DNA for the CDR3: TGCAGCGTACTGACAGGGGGCCAGACCGGGGAGCTGTTTTTT. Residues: CSVLTGGQTGELFF.

CDR3 loop: CASSQVDIENTEAFF. The CDR3 region has the DNA TGCGCCAGCAGCCAAGTAGATATCGAGAACACTGAAGCTTTCTTT. V gene TRBV4-1 combines with J gene TRBJ1-1; D is ambiguous. This CDR3 has 15 residues. V lost 1 base to trimming and J lost 1 base, with 10 bases between them. Germline CDR1 and CDR2: MGHRA and YSYEKL.

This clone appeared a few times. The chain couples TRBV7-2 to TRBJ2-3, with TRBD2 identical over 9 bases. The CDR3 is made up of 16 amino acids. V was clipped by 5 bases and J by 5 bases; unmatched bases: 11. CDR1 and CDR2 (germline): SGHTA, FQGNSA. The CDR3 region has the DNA TGTGCCAGCAGCCAAGAGAGCGGGAGGCGGGGAGATACGCAGTATTTT. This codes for CASSQESGRRGDTQYF.

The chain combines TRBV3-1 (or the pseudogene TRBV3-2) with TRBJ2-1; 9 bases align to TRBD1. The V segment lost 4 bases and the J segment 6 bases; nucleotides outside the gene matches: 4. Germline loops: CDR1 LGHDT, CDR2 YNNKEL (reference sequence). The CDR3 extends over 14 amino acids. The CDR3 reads CASSLVTGGNEQFF. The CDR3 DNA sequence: TGTGCCAGCAGCCTAGTGACAGGGGGCAATGAGCAGTTCTTC.

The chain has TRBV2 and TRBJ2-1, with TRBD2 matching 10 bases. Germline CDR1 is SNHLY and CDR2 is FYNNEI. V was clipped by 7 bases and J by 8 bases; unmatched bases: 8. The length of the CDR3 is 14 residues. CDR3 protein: CASTRASGSYEQFF. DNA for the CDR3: TGTGCCAGCACTCGAGCTAGCGGGAGCTATGAGCAGTTCTTC.

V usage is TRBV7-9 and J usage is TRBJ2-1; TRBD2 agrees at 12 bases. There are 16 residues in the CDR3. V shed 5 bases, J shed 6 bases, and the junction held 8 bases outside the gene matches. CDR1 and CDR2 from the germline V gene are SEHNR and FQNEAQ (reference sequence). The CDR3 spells CASSPRLAGAPNEQFF. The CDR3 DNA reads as TGTGCCAGCAGCCCCCGACTAGCGGGAGCCCCCAATGAGCAGTTCTTC.

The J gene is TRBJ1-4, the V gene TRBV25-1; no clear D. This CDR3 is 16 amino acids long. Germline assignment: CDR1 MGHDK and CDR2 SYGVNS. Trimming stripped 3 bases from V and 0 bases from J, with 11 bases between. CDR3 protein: CASSDKLLATNEKLFF. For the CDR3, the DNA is TGTGCCAGCAGTGATAAACTACTTGCAACTAATGAAAAACTGTTTTTT. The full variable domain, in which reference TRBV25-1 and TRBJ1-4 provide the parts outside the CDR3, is EADIYQTPRYLVIGTGKKITLECSQTMGHDKMYWYQQDPGMELHLIHYSYGVNSTEKGDLSSESTVSRIRTEHFPLTLESARPSHTSQYLCASSDKLLATNEKLFFGSGTQLSVL.

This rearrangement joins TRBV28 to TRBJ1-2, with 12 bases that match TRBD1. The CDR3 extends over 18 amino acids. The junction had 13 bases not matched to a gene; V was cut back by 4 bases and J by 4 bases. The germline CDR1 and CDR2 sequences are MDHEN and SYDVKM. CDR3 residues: CASSSPPGQGAPGYGYTF. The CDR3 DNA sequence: TGTGCCAGCAGTTCACCCCCGGGACAGGGGGCGCCGGGCTATGGCTACACCTTC.

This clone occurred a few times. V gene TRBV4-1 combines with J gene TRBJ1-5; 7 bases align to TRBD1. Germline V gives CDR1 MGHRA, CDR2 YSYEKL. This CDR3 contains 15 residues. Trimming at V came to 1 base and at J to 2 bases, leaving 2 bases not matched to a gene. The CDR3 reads CASSQGQGGNQPQHF. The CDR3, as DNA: TGCGCCAGCAGCCAAGGACAGGGTGGCAATCAGCCCCAGCATTTT.

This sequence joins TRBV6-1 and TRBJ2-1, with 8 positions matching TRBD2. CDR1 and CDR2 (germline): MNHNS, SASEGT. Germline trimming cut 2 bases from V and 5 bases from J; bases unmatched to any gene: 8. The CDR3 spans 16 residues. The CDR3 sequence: CASSELWREAHNEQFF. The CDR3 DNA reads TGTGCCAGCAGTGAATTATGGCGGGAGGCCCACAATGAGCAGTTCTTC.